This T cell receptor (beta chain) was sequenced in a study of blood T cells in healthy people across ages. The sample holds a few counts of this clonotype. Its antigen remains unknown. Germline V gives CDR1 LGHNA, CDR2 YNFKEQ. This CDR3 spans 17 amino acids. V gave up 6 bases and J gave up 7 bases; unmatched junction bases: 14. Study observations and caveats: Bulk PBMC profiling left naive and antigen-experienced comparisons inconclusive. Lack of knowledge of donor CMV status possibly confounded expanded clonotype changes. Older age coincided with a roughly linear decline in TCR beta diversity per million T cells.

The use of a sample-barcoded 5' primer and a J-beta primer mix characterized a second PCR of roughly 6 to 11 cycles. Each cDNA molecule was tagged by a template-switch adaptor that had 12 random nucleotides. TCRdb reanalysed the 5' RACE reads using MiXCR and keeps one entry per CDR3 protein. The sample records about 570,000 distinct CDR3 sequences, 27% being singletons. The clonotype was recovered from a woman aged 70-85 years in good health. This sequence joins TRBV4-2 and TRBJ2-2; 10 positions match TRBD1. Specimen: blood. The CDR3 protein is CASSSELRQGAGGELFF. The CDR3 DNA follows: TGTGCCAGCAGTTCCGAACTCCGACAGGGGGCTGGCGGGGAGCTGTTTTTT.